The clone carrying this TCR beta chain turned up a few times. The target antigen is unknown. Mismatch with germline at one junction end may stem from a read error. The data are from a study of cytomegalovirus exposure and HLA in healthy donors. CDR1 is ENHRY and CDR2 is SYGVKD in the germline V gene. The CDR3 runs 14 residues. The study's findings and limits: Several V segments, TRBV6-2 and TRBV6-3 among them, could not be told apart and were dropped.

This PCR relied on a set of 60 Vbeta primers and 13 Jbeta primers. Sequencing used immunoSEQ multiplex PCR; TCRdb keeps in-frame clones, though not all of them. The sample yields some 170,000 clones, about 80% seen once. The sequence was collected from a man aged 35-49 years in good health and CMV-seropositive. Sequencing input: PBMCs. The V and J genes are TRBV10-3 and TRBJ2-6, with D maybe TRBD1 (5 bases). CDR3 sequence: CAISELSGANGLTF. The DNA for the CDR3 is TGTGCCATCAGTGAGCTCTCTGGGGCCAACGGCCTGACTTTC.